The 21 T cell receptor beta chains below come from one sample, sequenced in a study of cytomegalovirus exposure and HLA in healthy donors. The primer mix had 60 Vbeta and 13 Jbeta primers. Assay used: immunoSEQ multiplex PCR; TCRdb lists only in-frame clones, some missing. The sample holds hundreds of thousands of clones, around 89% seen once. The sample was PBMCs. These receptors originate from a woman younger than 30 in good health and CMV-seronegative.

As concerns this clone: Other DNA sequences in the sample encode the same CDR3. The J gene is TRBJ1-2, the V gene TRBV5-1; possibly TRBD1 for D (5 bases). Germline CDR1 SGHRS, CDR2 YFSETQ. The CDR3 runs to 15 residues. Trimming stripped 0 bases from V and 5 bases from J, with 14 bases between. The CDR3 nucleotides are TGCGCCAGCAGCTTGGTAGGGGCTAGGAATTATGGCTACACCTTC. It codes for CASSLVGARNYGYTF.

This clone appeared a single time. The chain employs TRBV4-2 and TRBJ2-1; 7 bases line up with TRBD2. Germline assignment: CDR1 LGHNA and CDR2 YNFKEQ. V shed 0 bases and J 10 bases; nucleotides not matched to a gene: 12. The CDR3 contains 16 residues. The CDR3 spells CASSQDRQLAVYEQFF. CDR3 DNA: TGTGCCAGCAGCCAAGACCGGCAGCTAGCGGTATACGAGCAGTTCTTC.

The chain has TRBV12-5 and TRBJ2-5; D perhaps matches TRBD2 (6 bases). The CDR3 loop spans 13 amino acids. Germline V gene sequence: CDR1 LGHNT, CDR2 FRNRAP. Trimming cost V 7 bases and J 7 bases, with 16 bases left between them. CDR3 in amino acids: CASVNPRDWTQYF. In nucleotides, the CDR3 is TGTGCTAGTGTTAACCCGAGGGACTGGACCCAGTACTTC. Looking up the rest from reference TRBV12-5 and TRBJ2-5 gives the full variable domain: DARVTQTPRHKVTEMGQEVTMRCQPILGHNTVFWYRQTMMQGLELLAYFRNRAPLDDSGMPKDRFSAEMPDATLATLKIQPSEPRDSAVYFCASVNPRDWTQYFGPGTRLLVL.

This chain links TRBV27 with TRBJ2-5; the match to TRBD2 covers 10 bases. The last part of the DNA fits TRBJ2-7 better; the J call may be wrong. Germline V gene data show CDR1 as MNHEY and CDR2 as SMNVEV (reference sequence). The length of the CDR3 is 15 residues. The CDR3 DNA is TGTGCCAGCAGCCCGGGACTAGCGCGTTCCTACGAGCAGTACTTC. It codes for CASSPGLARSYEQYF.

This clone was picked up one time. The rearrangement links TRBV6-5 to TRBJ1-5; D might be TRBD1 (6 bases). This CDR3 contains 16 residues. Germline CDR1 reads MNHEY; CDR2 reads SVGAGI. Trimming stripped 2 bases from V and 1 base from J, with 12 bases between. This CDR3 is CASSYPTGNSNQPQHF. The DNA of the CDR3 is TGTGCCAGCAGTTACCCTACAGGGAACAGCAATCAGCCCCAGCATTTT.

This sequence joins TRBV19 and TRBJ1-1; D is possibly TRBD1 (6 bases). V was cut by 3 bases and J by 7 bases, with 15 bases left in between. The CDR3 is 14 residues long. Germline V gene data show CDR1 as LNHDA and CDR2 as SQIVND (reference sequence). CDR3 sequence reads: CASSISPGAYEAFF. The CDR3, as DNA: TGTGCCAGTAGTATTTCCCCAGGGGCTTATGAAGCTTTCTTT.

The CDR3 here is CASRPAGRETQYF. In DNA, the CDR3 is TGTGCCAGCAGACCTGCGGGACGAGAGACCCAGTACTTC. The rearrangement uses TRBV5-4 and TRBJ2-5, with D perhaps TRBD2 (6 bases). The CDR3 runs 13 residues. Trimming stripped 5 bases from V and 4 bases from J, with 12 bases between. Germline values: CDR1 SGHNT, CDR2 YYREEE (reference sequence).

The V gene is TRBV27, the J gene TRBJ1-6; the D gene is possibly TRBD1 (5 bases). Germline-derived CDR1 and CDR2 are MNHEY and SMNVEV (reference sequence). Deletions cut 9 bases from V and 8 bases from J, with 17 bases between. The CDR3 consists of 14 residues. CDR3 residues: CARRGIPWHSPLHF. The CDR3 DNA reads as TGTGCCAGACGGGGGATCCCATGGCATTCACCCCTCCACTTT.

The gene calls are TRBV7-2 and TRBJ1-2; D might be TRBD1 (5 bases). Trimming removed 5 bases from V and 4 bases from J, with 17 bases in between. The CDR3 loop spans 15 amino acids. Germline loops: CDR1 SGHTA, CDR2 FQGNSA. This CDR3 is CASSRRDSWTYGYTF. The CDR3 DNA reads TGTGCCAGCAGCCGTCGGGACTCCTGGACCTATGGCTACACCTTC. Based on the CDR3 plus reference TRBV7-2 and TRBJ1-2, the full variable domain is GAGVSQSPSNKVTEKGKDVELRCDPISGHTALYWYRQSLGQGLEFLIYFQGNSAPDKSGLPSDRFSAERTGGSVSTLTIQRTQQEDSAVYLCASSRRDSWTYGYTFGSGTRLTVV.

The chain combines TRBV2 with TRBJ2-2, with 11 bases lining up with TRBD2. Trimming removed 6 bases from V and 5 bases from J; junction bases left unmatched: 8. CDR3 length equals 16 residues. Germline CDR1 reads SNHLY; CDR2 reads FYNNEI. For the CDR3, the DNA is TGTGCCAGCAGACTTTCTAGCGGGGGGATGACCGGGGAGCTGTTTTTT. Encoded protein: CASRLSSGGMTGELFF.

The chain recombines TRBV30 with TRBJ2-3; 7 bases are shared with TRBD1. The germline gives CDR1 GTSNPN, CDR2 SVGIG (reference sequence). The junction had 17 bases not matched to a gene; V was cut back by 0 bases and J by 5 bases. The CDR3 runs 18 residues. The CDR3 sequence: CAWSVLPPTGTPRDTQYF. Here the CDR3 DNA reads TGTGCCTGGAGTGTACTCCCCCCGACAGGGACCCCTAGAGATACGCAGTATTTT.

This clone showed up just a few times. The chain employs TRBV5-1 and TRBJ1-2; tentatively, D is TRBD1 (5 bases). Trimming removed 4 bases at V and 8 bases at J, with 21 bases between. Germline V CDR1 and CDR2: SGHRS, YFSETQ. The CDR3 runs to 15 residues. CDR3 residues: CASSRIGDFGDGYTF. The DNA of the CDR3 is TGCGCCAGCAGCAGAATAGGGGATTTCGGCGACGGCTACACCTTC.

Here the CDR3 reads CASSPSGRGTEAFF. In nucleotides, the CDR3 is TGTGCCAGCAGCCCTAGCGGTCGGGGCACTGAAGCTTTCTTT. V and J are TRBV7-3 and TRBJ1-1; D remains unclear. The germline gives CDR1 SGHTA, CDR2 FQGTGA. The CDR3 runs to 14 residues. V was trimmed by 5 bases and J by 4 bases, leaving 14 bases between them.

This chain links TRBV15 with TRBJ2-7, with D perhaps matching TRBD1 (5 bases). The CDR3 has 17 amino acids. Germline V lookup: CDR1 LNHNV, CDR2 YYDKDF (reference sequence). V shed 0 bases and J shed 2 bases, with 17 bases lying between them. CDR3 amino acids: CATSRDHLGRVAYEQYF. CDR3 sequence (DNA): TGTGCCACCAGCAGAGATCATTTAGGCAGGGTTGCCTACGAGCAGTACTTC.

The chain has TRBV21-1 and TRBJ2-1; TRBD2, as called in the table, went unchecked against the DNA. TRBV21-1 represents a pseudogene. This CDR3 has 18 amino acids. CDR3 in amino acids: CAAARGLAGFNFSDEQFF. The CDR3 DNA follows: TGTGCCGCAGCCCGAGGACTAGCGGGATTTAATTTTAGTGATGAGCAGTTCTTC.

As DNA, the CDR3 is TGCGCCAGCAGCGCTAGCGGATCCTACGAGCAGTACTTC. Its translation: CASSASGSYEQYF. The rearrangement joins TRBV5-1 to TRBJ2-7; 7 nucleotides line up with TRBD2. The CDR3 consists of 13 residues. Per germline, CDR1 SGHRS and CDR2 YFSETQ. The ends lost 4 bases at V and 1 base at J; junction bases unmatched: 2.

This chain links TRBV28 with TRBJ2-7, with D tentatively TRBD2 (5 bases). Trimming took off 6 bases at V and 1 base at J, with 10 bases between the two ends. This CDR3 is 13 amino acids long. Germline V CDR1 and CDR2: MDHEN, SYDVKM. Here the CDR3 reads CASSPGISYEQYF. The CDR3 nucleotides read TGTGCCAGCAGCCCCGGGATTTCCTACGAGCAGTACTTC.

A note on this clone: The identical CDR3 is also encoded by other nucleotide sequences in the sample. CDR3 DNA: TGTGCCAGCAGTGAGGCAGGAAGGGAAAAACTGTTTTTT. As protein: CASSEAGREKLFF. The chain joins TRBV6-1 to TRBJ1-4, with no clear D. There are 13 residues in the CDR3. Germline V gene data show CDR1 as MNHNS and CDR2 as SASEGT. Deletions cut 3 bases from V and 8 bases from J, with 10 bases between.

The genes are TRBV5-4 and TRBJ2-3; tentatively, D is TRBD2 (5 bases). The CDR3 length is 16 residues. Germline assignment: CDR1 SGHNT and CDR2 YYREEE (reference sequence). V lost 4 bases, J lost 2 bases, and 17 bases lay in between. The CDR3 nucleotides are TGTGCCAGCAGCAAGAACCGGGATAAGATCACAGATACGCAGTATTTT. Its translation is CASSKNRDKITDTQYF. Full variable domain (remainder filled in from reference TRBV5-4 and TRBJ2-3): ETGVTQSPTHLIKTRGQQVTLRCSSQSGHNTVSWYQQALGQGPQFIFQYYREEENGRGNFPPRFSGLQFPNYSSELNVNALELDDSALYLCASSKNRDKITDTQYFGPGTRLTVL.

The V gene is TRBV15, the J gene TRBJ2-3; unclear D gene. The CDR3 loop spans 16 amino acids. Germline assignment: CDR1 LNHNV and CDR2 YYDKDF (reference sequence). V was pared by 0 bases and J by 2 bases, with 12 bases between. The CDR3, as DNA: TGTGCCACCAGCAGAGAGAACAGTCTTAACACAGATACGCAGTATTTT. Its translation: CATSRENSLNTDTQYF.

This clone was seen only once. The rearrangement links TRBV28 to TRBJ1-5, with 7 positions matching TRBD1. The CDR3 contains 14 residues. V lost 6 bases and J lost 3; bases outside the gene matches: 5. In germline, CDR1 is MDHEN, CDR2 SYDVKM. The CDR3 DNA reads TGTGCCAGCAGGCCCGGGACAGTCAATCAGCCCCAGCATTTT. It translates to CASRPGTVNQPQHF.